This TCR beta chain was sequenced during a study of blood T cell repertoires in COVID-19. The wider study: From the United States, Italy and Spain came samples of acute and convalescent COVID-19. From T cells, B-cell-depleted T cells, or PBMCs came the material, which was cDNA or gDNA.

The trim removed 0 bases at V and 1 base at J, leaving 6 bases unmatched. This CDR3 has 16 amino acids. Germline V gene lookup returns CDR1 SGHRS and CDR2 YFSETQ. In the source study's methods: Scientists estimated how many nucleated cells there were by amplifying reference gene primers. Assay: immunoSEQ multiplex PCR; the TCRdb copy retains only in-frame clones and omits some. That table furnishes V, J and clone size, whereas the DNA furnished D and trimming. The data hold tens of thousands of clones, with around 87% observed a single time. This chain joins TRBV5-1 and TRBJ2-5; 7 nucleotides match TRBD2. The material sequenced was peripheral blood. This TCR came from a human donor in a cohort sampled during active COVID-19. CDR3 DNA sequence: TGCGCCAGCAGCTTGGGGACTAGAGGAGGCCAAGAGACCCAGTACTTC. Translated: CASSLGTRGGQETQYF.